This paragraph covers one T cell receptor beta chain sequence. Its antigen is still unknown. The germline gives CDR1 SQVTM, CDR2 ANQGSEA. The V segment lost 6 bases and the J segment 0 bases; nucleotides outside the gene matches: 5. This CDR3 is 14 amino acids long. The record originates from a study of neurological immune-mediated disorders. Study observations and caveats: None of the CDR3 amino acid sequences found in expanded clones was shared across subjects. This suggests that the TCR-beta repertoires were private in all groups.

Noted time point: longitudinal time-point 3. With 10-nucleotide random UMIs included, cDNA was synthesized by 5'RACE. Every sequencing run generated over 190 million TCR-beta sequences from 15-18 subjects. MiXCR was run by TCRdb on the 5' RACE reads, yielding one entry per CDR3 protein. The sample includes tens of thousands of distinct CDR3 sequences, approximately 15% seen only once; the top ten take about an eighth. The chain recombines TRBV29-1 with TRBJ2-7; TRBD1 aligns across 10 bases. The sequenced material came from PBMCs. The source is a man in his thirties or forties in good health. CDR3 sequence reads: CSVAGQGFSYEQYF. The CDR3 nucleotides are TGCAGCGTGGCGGGACAGGGGTTCTCCTACGAGCAGTACTTC.